This T cell receptor (beta chain) was recorded in a study of shared clonotypes between healthy human individuals. Overall study results and limits: Estimated richness values were generally larger in naive subsets than in memory subsets.

With respect to this clone: Antigen: not known.

Donors had no recently reported acute infections or vaccinations and were HIV-negative. The CDR3 covers 15 residues. CDR1 and CDR2 (germline): SGHTA, FQGNSA. V shed 4 bases and J 6 bases; nucleotides not matched to a gene: 6. The test was conducted at deep level. The table came from immunoSEQ multiplex PCR; TCRdb's copy has only in-frame clones and leaves some out. The repertoire holds 850,000 to 1,200,000 clones, with roughly 80% as singletons. The origin of this receptor is a man aged 18 to 29 in good health. Sequenced material: memory CD4+ T cells sorted from blood. The subset was: CD45RA-negative fraction. This chain links TRBV7-2 with TRBJ2-1; 10 bases are shared with TRBD2. In nucleotides, the CDR3 is TGTGCCAGCAGCTCCCTAGCGGGAGTCGGCAATGAGCAGTTCTTC. It encodes CASSSLAGVGNEQFF.